This passage covers 27 T cell receptor beta chains from one sample sequenced in a study of T cell repertoires in cytomegalovirus infection. TCRdb independently ran MiXCR on the reads; one entry per CDR3 protein. Of 200,000 to 300,000 distinct CDR3 sequences in the sample, 9.1% were seen once. Sequencing used PBMCs. Receptors originate from a human donor in good health (CMV status not recorded). Some clones in this sample may be carry-over from other donors' samples.

In this sample, this clonotype turned up many times. The CDR3 loop reads CASSLQQGSRHEQYF. Here the CDR3 DNA reads TGTGCCAGCAGCTTACAACAGGGGAGCCGCCACGAGCAGTACTTC. The V gene is TRBV7-2, the J gene TRBJ2-7; 7 bases map to TRBD1. The CDR3 sequence is 15 residues long. Germline trimming cut 2 bases from V and 5 bases from J; bases unmatched to any gene: 9. CDR1 and CDR2 from the germline V gene are SGHTA and FQGNSA. Drawing the rest from reference TRBV7-2 and TRBJ2-7, the complete variable domain is GAGVSQSPSNKVTEKGKDVELRCDPISGHTALYWYRQSLGQGLEFLIYFQGNSAPDKSGLPSDRFSAERTGGSVSTLTIQRTQQEDSAVYLCASSLQQGSRHEQYFGPGTRLTVT.

The chain employs TRBV7-2 and TRBJ2-5; TRBD2 might be the D (5 bases). V was pared by 5 bases and J by 8 bases, with 24 bases between. The CDR3 has 16 amino acids. The germline V gene has CDR1 SGHTA and CDR2 FQGNSA. The CDR3 region is CASSTNGGDLAGTQYF. The CDR3 DNA reads as TGTGCCAGCAGCACGAACGGCGGCGACCTAGCTGGAACCCAGTACTTC.

This clonotype was seen a few times. The chain has TRBV7-9 and TRBJ2-1; D not certain. This CDR3 comprises 15 residues. Trimming removed 5 bases at V and 7 bases at J, with 18 bases between. The germline gives CDR1 SEHNR, CDR2 FQNEAQ (reference sequence). The chain's CDR3 is CASSVNLMPANEQFF. CDR3 in DNA: TGTGCCAGCAGCGTAAATTTGATGCCGGCTAATGAGCAGTTCTTC.

In DNA, the CDR3 is TGTGCCAGCAGCTTGGCTGGGGGGATTTACACTGAAGCTTTCTTT. This encodes CASSLAGGIYTEAFF. The chain couples TRBV5-8 to TRBJ1-1; D perhaps matches TRBD1 (5 bases). CDR3 length: 15 residues. Trimming took off 0 bases at V and 3 bases at J, with 12 bases between the two ends. Per the germline V gene, CDR1 is SGHTS and CDR2 is YDEGEE.

There are many counts of this clonotype. The genes are TRBV7-8 and TRBJ2-5; the D is unclear. The CDR3 is 13 amino acids. With 7 bases removed from V and 3 bases from J, the gap between germline ends came to 12 bases. The germline CDR1 and CDR2 sequences are SGHVS and FQNEAQ. Written as DNA, the CDR3 is TGTGCCAGCACTTTACGACCGAAAGAGACCCAGTACTTC. It specifies CASTLRPKETQYF.

The CDR3 bases are TGTGCCAGCAGCGAGGGGATAGTCATGGGGTCAGATACGCAGTATTTT. Its protein is CASSEGIVMGSDTQYF. The V and J genes are TRBV14 and TRBJ2-3, with D perhaps matching TRBD1 or TRBD2 (5 bases each). V was trimmed by 5 bases and J by 4 bases, leaving 19 bases between them. This CDR3 spans 16 amino acids. Germline loops: CDR1 SGHDN, CDR2 FVKESK.

This clonotype was detected ten times or more. This rearrangement joins TRBV7-9 to TRBJ2-6; 9 bases match TRBD1. This CDR3 is 21 amino acids long. The V gene's germline CDR1 is SEHNR and CDR2 FQNEAQ (reference sequence). Trimming cost V 5 bases and J 0 bases; bases outside gene matches: 17. CDR3 sequence reads: CASSHTGGDRALPSGANVLTF. For the CDR3, the DNA is TGTGCCAGCAGCCACACCGGCGGGGACAGGGCCCTACCCTCTGGGGCCAACGTCCTGACTTTC.

The chain links TRBV11-2 to TRBJ1-6, with D perhaps matching TRBD1 (5 bases). The germline V gene encodes CDR1 SGHAT and CDR2 FQNNGV. Trimming removed 4 bases at V and 8 bases at J, with 18 bases between. This CDR3 is built from 16 residues. The CDR3: CASSSRRRGPYSPLHF. The CDR3 nucleotides are TGTGCCAGCAGCTCCCGCCGTCGGGGCCCCTATTCACCCCTCCACTTT.

This clonotype was seen at least ten times. The chain joins TRBV7-2 to TRBJ2-7, with 8 bases that match TRBD2. This CDR3 spans 14 amino acids. CDR1 is SGHTA, CDR2 FQGNSA, per germline. V lost 6 bases, J lost 3 bases, and 7 bases stayed unmatched. CDR3 sequence: CASRPHRGGYEQYF. Written as DNA, the CDR3 is TGTGCCAGCAGACCCCATCGGGGGGGCTACGAGCAGTACTTC.

This clonotype was observed many times. V gene TRBV20-1 combines with J gene TRBJ2-7; 12 bases agree with TRBD1. V shed 2 bases and J 6 bases; nucleotides not matched to a gene: 5. CDR1 is DFQATT and CDR2 is SNEGSKA in the germline V gene (reference sequence). There are 14 residues in the CDR3. As DNA, the CDR3 is TGCAGTGCTAGATCCGGGACAGGGGGCACCGAGCAGTACTTC. The encoded protein is CSARSGTGGTEQYF.

This clonotype came up many times. This chain links TRBV7-2 with TRBJ1-1; TRBD1 matches at 7 bases. This CDR3 comprises 15 residues. Germline V lookup: CDR1 SGHTA, CDR2 FQGNSA. V shed 5 bases and J 1 base; nucleotides not matched to a gene: 7. DNA of the CDR3: TGTGCCAGCAGCAACCCCCGGACAGGGAACACTGAAGCTTTCTTT. Translating it yields CASSNPRTGNTEAFF.

The sample holds many counts of this clonotype. The chain joins TRBV7-3 to TRBJ2-5; TRBD2 matches 8 bases. Looked up from germline, CDR1 is SGHTA and CDR2 is FQGTGA. With V trimmed by 8 bases and J by 2 bases, 4 bases remained unmatched. CDR3 size: 13 residues. In DNA, the CDR3 is TGTGCCAGCTCGCGGGGGGTTCAAGAGACCCAGTACTTC. Its translation is CASSRGVQETQYF.

The chain is built from TRBV11-1 and TRBJ1-3; D is unclear. In germline, CDR1 is SGHAT, CDR2 FQDESV (reference sequence). This CDR3 has 17 amino acids. V was shortened by 7 bases and J by 0 bases, with 19 bases between the two germline ends. CDR3: CASTTDSRQNSGNTIYF. As DNA, the CDR3 is TGTGCCAGCACCACCGACTCGCGGCAGAACTCTGGAAACACCATATATTTT.

This clonotype occurred many times. V is TRBV11-2 and J is TRBJ2-3; D is ambiguous. CDR1 and CDR2 (germline): SGHAT, FQNNGV. CDR3 length equals 15 residues. With 4 bases removed from V and 1 base from J, the gap between germline ends came to 12 bases. The CDR3 DNA is TGTGCCAGCAGCTCCCTGGTGAGTGGCACAGATACGCAGTATTTT. The encoded protein is CASSSLVSGTDTQYF.

This clonotype was detected many times. This chain joins TRBV7-2 and TRBJ1-5, with D unresolved. The CDR3 runs to 16 residues. V lost 1 base and J 0 bases, leaving 10 bases between the germline ends. Per germline, CDR1 SGHTA and CDR2 FQGNSA. CDR3 coding DNA: TGTGCCAGCAGCTTAGAGGCCCAGCTTAGCAATCAGCCCCAGCATTTT. This gives the protein CASSLEAQLSNQPQHF.

This clonotype was counted many times. The chain links TRBV7-2 to TRBJ2-2; 8 bases align to TRBD2. CDR1 and CDR2 (germline): SGHTA, FQGNSA. The V segment lost 1 base and the J segment 1 base; nucleotides outside the gene matches: 2. The CDR3 runs 16 residues. CDR3 sequence (DNA): TGTGCCAGCAGCTTAGTTCTAGCGGGGAACACCGGGGAGCTGTTTTTT. Protein sequence: CASSLVLAGNTGELFF.

This clonotype appeared a single time. The CDR3 DNA follows: TGTGCCAGCAGCTTAGCGCCGAACAGTAGGAGGCGAGAGACCCAGTACTTC. It encodes CASSLAPNSRRRETQYF. The chain joins TRBV7-2 to TRBJ2-5; possible D gene TRBD2, 5 bases. This CDR3 is built from 17 residues. V lost 0 bases, J lost 4 bases, and 18 bases lay in between. CDR1 is SGHTA and CDR2 is FQGNSA in the germline V gene.

V usage is TRBV28 and J usage is TRBJ1-2; TRBD1 matches at 7 bases. V shed 5 bases and J 2 bases; nucleotides not matched to a gene: 5. The CDR3 runs 14 residues. CDR1 is MDHEN and CDR2 is SYDVKM in the germline V gene. In nucleotides, the CDR3 is TGTGCCAGCAGTATTCCAGGGGGAAACTATGGCTACACCTTC. Protein: CASSIPGGNYGYTF.

This clonotype has ten or more counts. The J gene is TRBJ2-7, the V gene TRBV2; possibly TRBD1 for D (5 bases). CDR1 SNHLY and CDR2 FYNNEI come from the germline V gene. This CDR3 is built from 12 residues. Trimming stripped 5 bases from V and 6 bases from J, with 11 bases between. The CDR3: CASSPQGFEQYF. The CDR3 nucleotides read TGTGCCAGCAGTCCCCAGGGTTTCGAGCAGTACTTC.

This clonotype was recorded at least ten times. V is TRBV12-3 or TRBV12-4 and J is TRBJ1-1; 8 nucleotides agree with TRBD1. CDR3 size: 15 residues. V trimming: 6 bases; J trimming: 3 bases; junction bases outside the gene matches: 9. The CDR3 DNA reads as TGTGCCAGCAGCCGTCGGACAGGGTCTGACACTGAAGCTTTCTTT. Translating it yields CASSRRTGSDTEAFF.

This clonotype was observed at least ten times. This rearrangement joins TRBV7-2 to TRBJ2-3; 8 bases align to TRBD2. J gave up 0 bases and V 8 bases, and 4 bases lay outside the gene matches. In germline, CDR1 is SGHTA, CDR2 FQGNSA. There are 14 residues in the CDR3. The CDR3 is CASSAGVSTDTQYF. Written as DNA, the CDR3 is TGTGCCAGCTCAGCGGGAGTCAGCACAGATACGCAGTATTTT.

This clonotype was found many times. The V gene is TRBV7-2, the J gene TRBJ2-7; 8 bases match TRBD1. The CDR3 runs to 17 residues. The junction had 10 bases not matched to a gene; V was cut back by 3 bases and J by 0 bases. Germline V gene sequence: CDR1 SGHTA, CDR2 FQGNSA. CDR3 sequence reads: CASSLRNPGQDSYEQYF. CDR3 nucleotides: TGTGCCAGCAGCTTGAGGAATCCGGGACAGGACTCCTACGAGCAGTACTTC.

This clonotype was observed at least ten times. The rearrangement joins TRBV7-2 to TRBJ2-1; perhaps TRBD1 as D (6 bases). The germline gives CDR1 SGHTA, CDR2 FQGNSA. There are 17 residues in the CDR3. V lost 5 bases and J 7 bases, leaving 24 bases between the germline ends. CDR3 protein: CASSPHPAWQGPNEQFF. The CDR3 DNA sequence: TGTGCCAGCAGCCCACACCCGGCTTGGCAGGGGCCTAATGAGCAGTTCTTC.

This clonotype occurred a few times. The rearrangement uses TRBV6-2 or TRBV6-3 and TRBJ2-1, with D unclear. The CDR3 has 14 amino acids. V was shortened by 0 bases and J by 8 bases, with 11 bases between the two germline ends. Germline lookup yields CDR1 MNHEY and CDR2 SVGEGT. This chain's CDR3 is CASSYSIGSHEQFF. CDR3 DNA sequence: TGTGCCAGCAGTTACTCGATAGGGTCGCATGAGCAGTTCTTC.

This clonotype has a count of ten or more. The gene calls are TRBV7-2 and TRBJ2-5, with 11 bases fitting TRBD2. With V trimmed by 3 bases and J by 5 bases, 11 bases remained unmatched. CDR1 and CDR2 (germline): SGHTA, FQGNSA. This CDR3 contains 17 residues. DNA of the CDR3: TGTGCCAGCAGCTTTGGATTCCTAGCGGGGGGCCGGGAGACCCAGTACTTC. Protein product: CASSFGFLAGGRETQYF.

There are many counts of this clonotype. The J gene is TRBJ1-6, the V gene TRBV12-3 or TRBV12-4; D is perhaps TRBD1 (6 bases). The CDR3 sequence is 15 residues long. The V and J ends lost 1 base and 10 bases respectively, with 14 bases between them. CDR3 sequence: CASSLVSGAGSPLHF. Written as DNA, the CDR3 is TGTGCCAGCAGTTTAGTTTCAGGGGCAGGCTCACCCCTCCACTTT.

This clonotype was recorded a few times. V gene TRBV7-2 combines with J gene TRBJ2-3; 12 positions agree with TRBD2. Germline V lookup: CDR1 SGHTA, CDR2 FQGNSA. J lost 4 bases, V lost 5 bases, and 7 bases had no gene match. The CDR3 runs to 16 residues. CDR3: CASSPRLAGVSDTQYF. CDR3 coding DNA: TGTGCCAGCAGCCCCAGACTAGCGGGGGTCTCAGATACGCAGTATTTT.